This entry lists 6 T cell receptor beta chains sequenced from one sample in a study of T cell clonality in common variable immunodeficiency. TCRdb keeps only in-frame clones here, not all; method: immunoSEQ multiplex PCR. Recorded here are some 54,000 clones, none singletons. The sample consisted of peripheral blood mononuclear cells. The receptors were sampled from a person between 18 and 75 years old in good health.

Details on this clone: The read ends 3 residues shy of where the CDR3 ends; the end is completed using the germline J gene. The V and J genes are TRBV6-1 and TRBJ2-7, with 9 bases identical to TRBD2. The CDR3 is made up of 16 amino acids. With V trimmed by 1 base and J by 5 bases, 9 bases remained unmatched. The V gene's germline CDR1 is MNHNS and CDR2 SASEGT. The CDR3: CASSEVGLAGSNEQYF. The DNA read from the CDR3 is TGTGCCAGCAGTGAAGTTGGGCTAGCGGGATCAAACGAG.

This clone was observed many times. The CDR3 is cut off 3 residues early in the read; its end comes from the germline J gene. V usage is TRBV10-1 and J usage is TRBJ1-3, with 8 bases that match TRBD1. The germline CDR1 and CDR2 sequences are WNHNN and SYGVQD (reference sequence). The CDR3 covers 15 residues. Trimming cost V 2 bases and J 2 bases; bases outside gene matches: 2. The CDR3 DNA, read in part, is TGCGCCAGCAGTGAGCAGGGGGCAACTGGAAACACC. Translated: CASSEQGATGNT. The CDR3 as a whole reads CASSEQGATGNTIYF.

This clone was counted ten times or more. The read terminates 3 residues ahead of where the CDR3 ends, so the germline J gene completes it. The V gene is TRBV19, the J gene TRBJ2-3; unclear D gene. The V gene lost 3 bases and the J gene lost 2 bases, with 6 bases spanning the gap. The CDR3 contains 13 residues. Germline loops: CDR1 LNHDA, CDR2 SQIVND (reference sequence). The part of the CDR3 DNA that was read is TGTGCCAGTAGTATCTCCTTCACAGATACG. Protein product: CASSISFTDT. The full CDR3 reads CASSISFTDTQYF.

This clone was seen repeatedly, ten times or more. The sequenced fragment ends 3 residues before the CDR3 boundary, so the rest is inferred from the germline J gene. This chain uses TRBV18 with TRBJ2-1, with 12 bases that match TRBD2. The CDR3 covers 16 residues. Germline-derived CDR1 and CDR2 are KGHSH and LQKENI. After removal of 2 bases from V and 7 bases from J, the junction contained 6 bases not matched to a gene. The DNA read from the CDR3 is TGTGCCAGCTCACCAACTAGCGGGAGGATAGGAAATGAG. Protein: CASSPTSGRIGNE. The entire CDR3 reads CASSPTSGRIGNEQFF.

This clone has at least ten counts. The read ends 3 residues early relative to the CDR3; the germline J gene fills the gap. The genes are TRBV20-1 and TRBJ2-4; no reliable D call. V was cut by 3 bases and J by 0 bases, with 9 bases left in between. This CDR3 spans 14 amino acids. CDR1 and CDR2 (germline): DFQATT, SNEGSKA (reference sequence). The CDR3 bases that were read are TGCAGTGCTAGCTACAGAGTAGCCAAAAACATT. Protein product: CSASYRVAKNI. The CDR3, in full, reads CSASYRVAKNIQYF.

This clone has just a few counts. The CDR3 extends 3 residues past the end of the read, so its final part is completed from the germline J gene. The J gene is TRBJ2-3, the V gene TRBV7-6; D possibly corresponds to TRBD2 (5 bases). Germline V gives CDR1 SGHVS, CDR2 FNYEAQ. The CDR3 contains 14 residues. The ends were cut back, 5 bases at V and 1 base at J, with 10 bases in the middle. The CDR3 is CASSPGVGTDTQYF. The CDR3 bases that were read are TGTGCCAGCAGCCCCGGGGTAGGCACAGATACG.